This T cell receptor beta chain came from a study of T-cell reconstitution after alpha-beta-depleted transplantation in children. The germline gives CDR1 SGHTA, CDR2 FQGNSA. Deletions cut 5 bases from V and 9 bases from J, with 14 bases between. CDR3 length: 13 amino acids. This clonotype occurred many times. Unique molecular identifiers were incorporated when the TCRbeta library was constructed. TCRdb independently ran MiXCR on the PCR reads; one entry per CDR3 protein. Of roughly 190,000 distinct CDR3 sequences listed, roughly 15% were seen once; the top ten hold about 13%. The TCR comes from a human donor who donated a stem cell graft to a child with acute lymphoblastic leukemia. V gene TRBV7-2 combines with J gene TRBJ2-4; D uncertain. The sequenced sample was PBMCs from the stem cell graft donor, obtained from the stem cell graft. CDR3 protein: CASSPRPFTIQYF. The CDR3 coding sequence is TGTGCCAGCAGCCCCCGACCTTTTACCATTCAGTACTTC. Filled out from reference TRBV7-2 and TRBJ2-4, the complete variable domain reads GAGVSQSPSNKVTEKGKDVELRCDPISGHTALYWYRQSLGQGLEFLIYFQGNSAPDKSGLPSDRFSAERTGGSVSTLTIQRTQQEDSAVYLCASSPRPFTIQYFGAGTRLSVL.